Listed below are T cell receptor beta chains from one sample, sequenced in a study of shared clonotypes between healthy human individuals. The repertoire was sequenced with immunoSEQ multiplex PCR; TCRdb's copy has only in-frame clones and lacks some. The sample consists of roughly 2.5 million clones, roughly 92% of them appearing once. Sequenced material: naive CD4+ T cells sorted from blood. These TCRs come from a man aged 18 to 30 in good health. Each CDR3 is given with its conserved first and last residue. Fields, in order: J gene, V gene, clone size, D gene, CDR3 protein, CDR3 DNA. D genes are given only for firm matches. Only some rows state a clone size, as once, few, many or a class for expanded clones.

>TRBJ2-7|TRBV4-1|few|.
CASSPTYLPVEQYF
TGCGCCAGCAGCCCAACTTACCTGCCGGTTGAGCAGTACTTC
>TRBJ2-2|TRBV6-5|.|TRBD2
CASRLAGVGELFF
TGTGCCAGCCGGCTAGCGGGAGTCGGGGAGCTGTTTTTT
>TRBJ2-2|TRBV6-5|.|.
CASSRREVTGELFF
TGTGCCAGCAGTCGCCGTGAGGTTACCGGGGAGCTGTTTTTT
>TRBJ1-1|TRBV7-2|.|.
CASSIRALGAEAFF
TGTGCCAGCAGCATTCGGGCCCTAGGCGCTGAAGCTTTCTTT
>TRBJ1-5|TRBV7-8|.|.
CASSRAGTNQPQHF
TGTGCCAGCAGCCGCGCGGGGACGAATCAGCCCCAGCATTTT
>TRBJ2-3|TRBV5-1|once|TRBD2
CASSPAGLAGVSDTQYF
TGCGCCAGCAGCCCAGCGGGACTAGCGGGAGTTTCAGATACGCAGTATTTT
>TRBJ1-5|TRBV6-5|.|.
CASSAGGNQPQHF
TGTGCCAGCAGTGCGGGGGGGAATCAGCCCCAGCATTTT
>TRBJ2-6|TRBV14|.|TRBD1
CASSRLRGVGQGSPLDANVLTF
TGTGCCAGCAGCCGGCTGCGCGGTGTGGGACAGGGGTCCCCTCTGGACGCCAACGTCCTGACTTTC
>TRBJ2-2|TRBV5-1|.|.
CASSLVARGTGELFF
TGCGCCAGCAGCTTGGTGGCCAGGGGAACCGGGGAGCTGTTTTTT
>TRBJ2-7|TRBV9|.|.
CASSPSEPYEQYF
TGTGCCAGCAGCCCCTCGGAACCTTACGAGCAGTACTTC
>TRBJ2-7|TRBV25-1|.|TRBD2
CASSGQAGVHLEQYF
TGTGCCAGCAGTGGGCAAGCGGGAGTTCACCTCGAGCAGTACTTC
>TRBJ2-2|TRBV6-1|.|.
CASSEQSGTGELFF
TGTGCCAGCAGTGAGCAGTCGGGCACCGGGGAGCTGTTTTTT
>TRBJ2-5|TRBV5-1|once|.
CASRVADEAQYF
TGCGCCAGCAGAGTCGCAGATGAGGCCCAGTACTTC
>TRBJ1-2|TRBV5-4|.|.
CASSSREGGLYGYTF
TGTGCCAGCAGCTCGCGGGAAGGAGGGCTCTATGGCTACACCTTC
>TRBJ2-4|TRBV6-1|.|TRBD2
CASSQVASGAIAKNIQYF
TGTGCCAGCAGTCAAGTGGCTAGCGGGGCAATAGCCAAAAACATTCAGTACTTC
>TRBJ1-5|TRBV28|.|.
CASSGFREPQHF
TGTGCCAGCTCTGGGTTTCGGGAGCCCCAGCATTTT
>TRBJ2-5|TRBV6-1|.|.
CASSPDRVETQYF
TGTGCCAGCAGTCCGGACCGGGTGGAGACCCAGTACTTC
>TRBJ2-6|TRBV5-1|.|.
CASRRGSGANVLTF
TGCGCCAGCAGACGGGGGTCTGGGGCCAACGTCCTGACTTTC
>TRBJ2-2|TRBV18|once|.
CASSRTQRDTGELFF
TGTGCCAGCTCCCGGACTCAACGGGACACCGGGGAGCTGTTTTTT
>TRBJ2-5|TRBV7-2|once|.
CASSSGFQETQYF
TGTGCCAGCAGCTCCGGCTTCCAAGAGACCCAGTACTTC
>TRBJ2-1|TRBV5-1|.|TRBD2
CASSYGGNRYNEQFF
TGCGCCAGCAGCTACGGGGGGAATAGGTACAATGAGCAGTTCTTC
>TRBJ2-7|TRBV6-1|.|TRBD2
CASSGARGGWQYF
TGTGCCAGCAGTGGAGCCCGGGGGGGATGGCAGTACTTC
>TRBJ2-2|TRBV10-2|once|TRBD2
CASSEPSGAYTGELFF
TGCGCCAGCAGTGAGCCTAGCGGGGCCTACACCGGGGAGCTGTTTTTT
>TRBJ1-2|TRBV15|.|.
CATTQVVGFYSVNYGYTF
TGTGCCACCACCCAGGTGGTGGGTTTTTATTCGGTTAACTATGGCTACACCTTC
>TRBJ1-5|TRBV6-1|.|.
CASSEMQVQPQHF
TGTGCCAGCAGTGAAATGCAGGTTCAGCCCCAGCATTTT
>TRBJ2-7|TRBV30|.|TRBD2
CAWSVKTSGGGEQYF
TGTGCCTGGAGTGTTAAGACTAGCGGGGGAGGGGAGCAGTACTTC
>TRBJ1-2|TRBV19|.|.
CASSTTGYGYTF
TGTGCCAGTAGTACGACAGGATATGGCTACACCTTC
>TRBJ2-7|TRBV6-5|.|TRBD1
CASRHGQGEYEQYF
TGTGCCAGCAGACACGGACAGGGGGAGTACGAGCAGTACTTC
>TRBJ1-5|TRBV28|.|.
CASAPGLSNQPQHF
TGTGCCAGCGCTCCGGGCCTTAGCAATCAGCCCCAGCATTTT
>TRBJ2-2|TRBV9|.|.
CASSPSALSGLGTGELFF
TGTGCCAGCAGCCCATCCGCCCTCTCGGGACTTGGCACCGGGGAGCTGTTTTTT
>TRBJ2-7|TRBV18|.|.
CASSLGTPVYEQYF
TGTGCCAGCTCCCTCGGGACTCCGGTCTACGAGCAGTACTTC
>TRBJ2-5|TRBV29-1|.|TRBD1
CSARDRVRETQYF
TGCAGCGCCCGGGACAGGGTAAGAGAGACCCAGTACTTC
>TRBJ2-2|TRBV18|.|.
CASSPIFSGDTGELFF
TGTGCCAGCTCACCTATCTTCTCAGGGGACACCGGGGAGCTGTTTTTT
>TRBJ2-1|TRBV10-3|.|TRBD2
CAISFSGSAYNEQFF
TGTGCCATCAGCTTTAGCGGGAGCGCCTACAATGAGCAGTTCTTC
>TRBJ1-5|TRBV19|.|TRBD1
CASSILTGGMYQPQHF
TGTGCCAGTAGTATACTGACAGGGGGAATGTATCAGCCCCAGCATTTT
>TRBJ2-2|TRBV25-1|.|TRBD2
CASSEFRLAGGSGELFF
TGTGCCAGCAGTGAATTTCGACTAGCGGGAGGCTCCGGGGAGCTGTTTTTT
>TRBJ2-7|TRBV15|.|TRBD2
CATSSSLAASGMYEQYF
TGTGCCACCAGCTCCTCCCTGGCGGCTAGCGGAATGTACGAGCAGTACTTC